The 9 T cell receptor beta chains given below trace back to one sample, sequenced in a study of T cells after yellow fever vaccination. One entry per CDR3 protein, called by TCRdb with MiXCR from the 5' RACE reads. Of around 50,000 distinct CDR3 sequences in the sample, 6% to 8% were seen once. Specimen: CD8+ T cells sorted from PBMCs, collected more than 14 days after the first yellow fever vaccination. The source is a young man who received the YFV17D yellow fever vaccine.

This clonotype was recorded a few times. CDR3 residues: CASSLESLPNEQFF. The CDR3 DNA reads TGTGCCAGCAGCTTAGAGTCCCTTCCCAATGAGCAGTTCTTC. The chain has TRBV11-1 and TRBJ2-1; D unresolved. Trimming removed 1 base at V and 6 bases at J, with 10 bases between. Germline V gives CDR1 SGHAT, CDR2 FQDESV (reference sequence). CDR3 length equals 14 residues.

This clonotype was recorded at least ten times. The chain carries TRBV5-6 and TRBJ2-1, with D possibly being TRBD2 (6 bases). V shed 7 bases and J shed 8 bases, with 13 bases lying between them. Germline V gives CDR1 SGHDT, CDR2 YYEEEE. CDR3 length equals 12 residues. The CDR3 spells CASGGTPDEQFF. In nucleotides, the CDR3 is TGTGCCAGCGGAGGGACTCCTGATGAGCAGTTCTTC.

In DNA form, the CDR3 reads TGTGCCACCAGCAGTAATAAGGGGGCTGAAGCTTTCTTT. This gives the protein CATSSNKGAEAFF. This sequence joins TRBV15 and TRBJ1-1, with D possibly matching TRBD1 (6 bases). The CDR3 has 13 amino acids. The germline V and J ends were trimmed by 3 bases and 6 bases, with 11 bases remaining between them. Germline CDR1 is LNHNV and CDR2 is YYDKDF (reference sequence).

This clonotype was detected ten times or more. This chain uses TRBV4-1 with TRBJ1-3; D gene ambiguous. Trimming cost V 6 bases and J 2 bases, with 8 bases left between them. Germline CDR1 MGHRA, CDR2 YSYEKL. CDR3 size: 13 residues. In DNA form, the CDR3 reads TGCGCCAGCAGTGGGAGGGCTGGAAACACCATATATTTT. Translation: CASSGRAGNTIYF.

This clonotype was counted at least ten times. The rearrangement joins TRBV7-6 to TRBJ2-1; tentatively, D is TRBD2 (5 bases). Trimming left V 3 bases short and J 8 bases short, with 11 bases between. CDR1 SGHVS and CDR2 FNYEAQ come from the germline V gene. The length of the CDR3 is 13 residues. The CDR3 reads CASSLKSGDEQFF. The CDR3 region has the DNA TGTGCCAGCAGCTTGAAGAGCGGCGATGAGCAGTTCTTC.

This clonotype was seen repeatedly, ten times or more. J is TRBJ1-3 and V is TRBV4-3, with a weak D call TRBD1 (6 bases). This CDR3 is built from 16 residues. Trimming shortened V by 1 base and J by 4 bases, and 14 bases separated the two germline ends. The germline V gene encodes CDR1 LGHNA and CDR2 YSLEER. The CDR3 DNA follows: TGCGCCAGCAGCCAAGCTTCCAGGGGAGGAGGAAACACCATATATTTT. Translated, it gives CASSQASRGGGNTIYF.

This clonotype was seen repeatedly, ten times or more. The rearrangement links TRBV29-1 to TRBJ1-6, with D maybe TRBD1 (5 bases). Deletions cut 3 bases from V and 9 bases from J, with 12 bases between. The germline V gene encodes CDR1 SQVTM and CDR2 ANQGSEA. The CDR3 length is 13 residues. The CDR3 protein is CSVEVAGGSPLHF. The CDR3 coding sequence is TGCAGCGTTGAGGTCGCCGGGGGTTCACCCCTCCACTTT.

There are many counts of this clonotype. The CDR3 bases are TGTGCCAGCAGCCCCTTTAGCGGGGGGCCAGATACGCAGTATTTT. Its protein product is CASSPFSGGPDTQYF. The V call is TRBV12-3 or TRBV12-4, the J call TRBJ2-3; TRBD2 matches 10 bases. Germline trimming cut 6 bases from V and 4 bases from J; bases unmatched to any gene: 7. This CDR3 has 15 amino acids.

This clonotype was seen many times. This chain connects TRBV6-2 or TRBV6-3 to TRBJ2-3, with 9 bases matching TRBD2. The trim removed 2 bases at V and 4 bases at J, leaving 1 base unmatched. Germline V gene data show CDR1 as MNHEY and CDR2 as SVGEGT. This CDR3 contains 14 residues. CDR3 sequence reads: CASSYGGGADTQYF. For the CDR3, the DNA is TGTGCCAGCAGTTACGGCGGGGGGGCAGATACGCAGTATTTT.